This TCR beta chain appears in the sequencing data of a study of shared clonotypes between healthy human individuals. Overall study findings and caveats: An effect of sequencing depth on clonotype sharing among donors was expected.

The data were produced by immunoSEQ multiplex PCR, yet TCRdb's version contains in-frame clones alone and is incomplete. Of about 560,000 clones detected, roughly four fifths appear once; the ten largest clones hold around 12%. As for this clone: The antigen remains unidentified.

The CDR3 runs 13 residues. CDR1 and CDR2 (germline): MGHDK, SYGVNS. V dropped 8 bases and J dropped 4; count of bases not matched to a gene: 4. The receptor's source is a woman aged 40 to 55 in good health. Some clones in this sample may be carry-over from other donors' samples. The chain links TRBV25-1 to TRBJ2-1, with 8 bases aligning to TRBD1. The specimen sequenced was PBMCs. In DNA, the CDR3 is TGTGCCAGCCGGGACAGGATATACAATGAGCAGTTCTTC. It yields the protein CASRDRIYNEQFF.